These 27 T cell receptor beta chains came from one sample sequenced in a study of blood T cell repertoires in COVID-19. The method was immunoSEQ multiplex PCR; TCRdb's version includes in-frame clones alone and lacks a portion of them. The sample lists about 94,000 clones; around 87% were seen once. Sequencing was done on a sample of peripheral blood. The source of these receptors is a human donor with acute or convalescent COVID-19. The donor label of this sample is uncertain.

The J gene is TRBJ2-5, the V gene TRBV10-2; 7 bases are shared with TRBD2. The CDR3 sequence is 14 residues long. Per germline, CDR1 WSHSY and CDR2 SAAADI. J gave up 7 bases and V 4 bases, and 9 bases lay outside the gene matches. CDR3 in DNA: TGCGCCAGCAGTGTAGCTAGCGGCGCGGGGACCCAGTACTTC. It codes for CASSVASGAGTQYF.

This sequence joins TRBV5-1 and TRBJ1-1, with no clear D. V lost 2 bases and J 1 base, leaving 9 bases between the germline ends. The CDR3 contains 14 residues. The germline gives CDR1 SGHRS, CDR2 YFSETQ. The CDR3 bases are TGCGCCAGCAGCTTTTCCGGAGAGAACACTGAAGCTTTCTTT. This encodes CASSFSGENTEAFF.

V usage is TRBV9 and J usage is TRBJ2-2, with TRBD1 identical over 7 bases. The germline V gene has CDR1 SGDLS and CDR2 YYNGEE. J was trimmed by 3 bases and V by 2 bases; bases with no gene match: 4. The CDR3 has 15 amino acids. CDR3 coding DNA: TGTGCCAGCAGCGTTTATACAGGGGACACCGGGGAGCTGTTTTTT. This gives the protein CASSVYTGDTGELFF.

This clone was recorded only once. This chain links TRBV27 with TRBJ1-6; TRBD1 matches at 8 bases. V dropped 3 bases and J dropped 5; count of bases not matched to a gene: 6. The CDR3 consists of 16 residues. Germline V gene data show CDR1 as MNHEY and CDR2 as SMNVEV (reference sequence). The CDR3 is CASSLGRGLNNSPLHF. In DNA form, the CDR3 reads TGTGCCAGCAGTTTGGGCAGGGGGCTAAATAATTCACCCCTCCACTTT.

This chain connects TRBV29-1 to TRBJ1-1; tentatively, D is TRBD1 (6 bases). The CDR3 covers 14 residues. CDR1 is SQVTM, CDR2 ANQGSEA, per germline. V lost 0 bases to trimming and J lost 4 bases, with 12 bases between them. The CDR3 DNA sequence: TGCAGCGTTGAAGAGGGGCAGGGGACCACTGAAGCTTTCTTT. Its translation is CSVEEGQGTTEAFF.

The chain combines TRBV7-3 with TRBJ2-1; TRBD1 matches 7 bases. V trimming: 5 bases; J trimming: 6 bases; junction bases outside the gene matches: 7. The CDR3 has 14 amino acids. Per the germline V gene, CDR1 is SGHTA and CDR2 is FQGTGA. CDR3 nucleotides: TGTGCCAGCAGCCCAAACAGGGGCTCCAATGAGCAGTTCTTC. Its translation is CASSPNRGSNEQFF. The variable domain in full, with the rest retrieved from reference TRBV7-3 and TRBJ2-1, is GAGVSQTPSNKVTEKGKYVELRCDPISGHTALYWYRQSLGQGPEFLIYFQGTGAADDSGLPNDRFFAVRPEGSVSTLKIQRTERGDSAVYLCASSPNRGSNEQFFGPGTRLTVL.

The rearrangement uses TRBV30 and TRBJ1-1; D call uncertain. V was pared by 6 bases and J by 0 bases, with 17 bases between. The CDR3 spans 15 residues. CDR1 is GTSNPN and CDR2 is SVGIG in the germline V gene (reference sequence). The CDR3 DNA reads as TGTGCCTGCCGCAAAGGCGGGGTCATGAACACTGAAGCTTTCTTT. Translating it yields CACRKGGVMNTEAFF.

Details on this clone: The same CDR3 arises from other DNA sequences in this sample as well. The chain has TRBV4-1 and TRBJ1-5, with 7 bases matching TRBD1. CDR1 is MGHRA, CDR2 YSYEKL, per germline. The CDR3 is 14 amino acids. V shed 0 bases, J shed 4 bases, and the junction held 0 bases outside the gene matches. CDR3 residues: CASSQDRGNQPQHF. In nucleotides, the CDR3 is TGCGCCAGCAGCCAAGACAGGGGGAATCAGCCCCAGCATTTT.

The chain employs TRBV7-2 and TRBJ2-5; 7 positions agree with TRBD1. The germline V gene encodes CDR1 SGHTA and CDR2 FQGNSA. The length of the CDR3 is 13 residues. Trimming cost V 5 bases and J 8 bases; bases outside gene matches: 8. CDR3 sequence: CASSNDRDATQYF. Written as DNA, the CDR3 is TGTGCCAGCAGCAACGACAGGGATGCTACCCAGTACTTC. The whole variable domain, filled in from reference TRBV7-2 and TRBJ2-5, reads GAGVSQSPSNKVTEKGKDVELRCDPISGHTALYWYRQSLGQGLEFLIYFQGNSAPDKSGLPSDRFSAERTGGSVSTLTIQRTQQEDSAVYLCASSNDRDATQYFGPGTRLLVL.

The chain is built from TRBV9 and TRBJ1-1; possibly TRBD1 for D (6 bases). Germline V gene lookup returns CDR1 SGDLS and CDR2 YYNGEE. CDR3 length equals 14 residues. Trimming stripped 3 bases from V and 6 bases from J, with 15 bases between. The chain's CDR3 is CASSGQQGRAEAFF. The CDR3 bases are TGTGCCAGCAGCGGACAACAGGGTCGGGCTGAAGCTTTCTTT.

The chain recombines TRBV27 with TRBJ1-1; TRBD1 aligns across 7 bases. Germline CDR1 reads MNHEY; CDR2 reads SMNVEV (reference sequence). The CDR3 is 16 residues long. V shed 4 bases and J 6 bases; nucleotides not matched to a gene: 14. DNA of the CDR3: TGTGCCAGCAGTTCACCGACAGGGAAACCGTTGGCTGAAGCTTTCTTT. Its protein product is CASSSPTGKPLAEAFF.

This chain links TRBV18 with TRBJ1-1; D possibly corresponds to TRBD1 (5 bases). The CDR3 totals 15 residues. Trimming left V 5 bases short and J 2 bases short, with 15 bases between. Germline V gene sequence: CDR1 KGHSH, CDR2 LQKENI. CDR3 sequence reads: CASSNSQGINTEAFF. The CDR3 DNA reads TGTGCCAGCTCAAATTCTCAGGGAATCAACACTGAAGCTTTCTTT.

This chain connects TRBV24-1 to TRBJ1-1, with 8 bases lining up with TRBD1. V gave up 7 bases and J gave up 1 base; unmatched junction bases: 4. Per the germline V gene, CDR1 is KGHDR and CDR2 is SFDVKD. This CDR3 region has 14 residues. CDR3 protein: CATRAGGANTEAFF. Written as DNA, the CDR3 is TGTGCCACCAGGGCAGGGGGCGCGAACACTGAAGCTTTCTTT.

The rearrangement uses TRBV7-2 and TRBJ2-5, with D perhaps TRBD2 (7 bases). The germline gives CDR1 SGHTA, CDR2 FQGNSA. Trimming removed 1 base from V and 4 bases from J, with 16 bases in between. CDR3 size: 16 residues. CDR3 residues: CASSLGGGTRGETQYF. The CDR3 DNA sequence: TGTGCCAGCAGCTTAGGCGGGGGCACCAGGGGAGAGACCCAGTACTTC.

The chain uses TRBV10-2 and TRBJ1-1; D gene ambiguous. Per germline, CDR1 WSHSY and CDR2 SAAADI. CDR3 size: 12 residues. The V end was cut by 8 bases, the J end by 5 bases, with 12 bases between. CDR3 nucleotide sequence: TGCGCCAGCGAGGAGGTGGGGACTGAAGCTTTCTTT. Translating it yields CASEEVGTEAFF.

This clone was observed once. This chain links TRBV11-2 with TRBJ2-3, with 9 positions matching TRBD2. Germline V gene sequence: CDR1 SGHAT, CDR2 FQNNGV. Unmatched junction bases numbered 9, after V lost 5 bases and J lost 6 bases. The CDR3 spans 15 residues. CDR3 coding DNA: TGTGCCAGCAGCCCCCTAGCGGGGAGGTCCGATACGCAGTATTTT. Amino acid sequence: CASSPLAGRSDTQYF.

The V and J genes are TRBV5-8 and TRBJ2-2; 7 bases line up with TRBD1. Germline V gives CDR1 SGHTS, CDR2 YDEGEE. V trimming: 2 bases; J trimming: 6 bases; junction bases outside the gene matches: 13. The CDR3 covers 17 residues. The CDR3 reads CASSLGQVVVIAGELFF. The CDR3 DNA reads as TGTGCCAGCAGCTTAGGACAGGTGGTAGTGATCGCCGGGGAGCTGTTTTTT.

This clone occurred once. The chain recombines TRBV5-6 with TRBJ1-2; D call uncertain. The germline V and J ends were trimmed by 2 bases and 4 bases, with 12 bases remaining between them. Germline V gene data show CDR1 as SGHDT and CDR2 as YYEEEE. The CDR3 consists of 14 residues. CDR3 in amino acids: CASSFGQSRYGYTF. CDR3 coding DNA: TGTGCCAGCAGCTTTGGGCAGAGCCGCTATGGCTACACCTTC.

The gene calls are TRBV6-5 and TRBJ1-1, with 7 positions matching TRBD1. This CDR3 has 15 residues. Germline trimming cut 2 bases from V and 1 base from J; bases unmatched to any gene: 4. From germline, CDR1 is MNHEY and CDR2 SVGAGI. The CDR3 DNA reads as TGTGCCAGCAGTTACGTCCGGACAGGGAACACTGAAGCTTTCTTT. Encoded protein: CASSYVRTGNTEAFF.

This chain uses TRBV2 with TRBJ2-6; 10 bases are shared with TRBD1. CDR1 SNHLY and CDR2 FYNNEI come from the germline V gene. V lost 6 bases to trimming and J lost 0 bases; unmatched junction nucleotides: 14. The CDR3 sequence is 20 residues long. CDR3 in amino acids: CASSKTGGGLQSSGANVLTF. The CDR3, as DNA: TGTGCCAGCAGCAAGACAGGGGGCGGACTCCAAAGCTCTGGGGCCAACGTCCTGACTTTC.

The chain uses TRBV6-2 or TRBV6-3 and TRBJ2-3, with TRBD2 identical over 9 bases. The CDR3 sequence is 16 residues long. The trim removed 3 bases at V and 4 bases at J, leaving 8 bases unmatched. The germline CDR1 and CDR2 sequences are MNHEY and SVGEGT. This CDR3 reads CASSYRPGLASDTQYF. DNA for the CDR3: TGTGCCAGCAGTTATCGGCCGGGACTAGCTTCAGATACGCAGTATTTT.

Notes on this clone: Other DNA sequences within the sample encode an identical CDR3. V gene TRBV28 combines with J gene TRBJ2-2; 8 bases are a match to TRBD1. The CDR3 consists of 15 residues. Germline CDR1 MDHEN, CDR2 SYDVKM. The J segment lost 3 bases and the V segment lost 4 bases, leaving 4 bases of the junction unmatched. The chain's CDR3 is CASSSGQGDTGELFF. CDR3 nucleotide sequence: TGTGCCAGCAGTTCCGGACAGGGCGACACCGGGGAGCTGTTTTTT.

The rearrangement joins TRBV27 to TRBJ1-2; 7 nucleotides line up with TRBD1. This CDR3 is built from 13 residues. The J segment lost 8 bases and the V segment lost 2 bases, leaving 5 bases of the junction unmatched. Germline V gives CDR1 MNHEY, CDR2 SMNVEV (reference sequence). The CDR3 reads CASSLHRGRGYTF. CDR3 DNA sequence: TGTGCCAGCAGTTTACACAGGGGAAGAGGCTACACCTTC.

J is TRBJ2-7 and V is TRBV5-4, with 7 nucleotides matching TRBD1. CDR1 and CDR2 from the germline V gene are SGHNT and YYREEE (reference sequence). CDR3 length: 15 residues. The J segment lost 0 bases and the V segment lost 5 bases, leaving 8 bases of the junction unmatched. CDR3 DNA: TGTGCCAGCAGTTTGCGGACAGGCCTCTCCTACGAGCAGTACTTC. Residues: CASSLRTGLSYEQYF.

This clone was found once. The rearrangement joins TRBV10-3 to TRBJ1-1; 7 bases are a match to TRBD1. The CDR3 length is 15 residues. The germline CDR1 and CDR2 sequences are ENHRY and SYGVKD. Losses at the gene ends were 2 bases for V and 8 bases for J; bases not matched to a gene: 11. The CDR3 reads CAISEGWAGGAEAFF. The DNA of the CDR3 is TGTGCCATCAGTGAGGGGTGGGCAGGGGGAGCCGAAGCTTTCTTT.

V and J are TRBV4-1 and TRBJ1-6; 8 bases are a match to TRBD1. Germline CDR1 is MGHRA and CDR2 is YSYEKL. This CDR3 comprises 16 residues. V dropped 0 bases and J dropped 10; count of bases not matched to a gene: 8. This CDR3 is CASSQDPRQGRSPLHF. As DNA, the CDR3 is TGCGCCAGCAGCCAAGATCCCCGACAGGGGCGATCACCCCTCCACTTT.

This clone was detected once. The chain recombines TRBV3-1 (or the pseudogene TRBV3-2) with TRBJ2-1; D possibly corresponds to TRBD1 (7 bases). Trimming stripped 1 base from V and 5 bases from J, with 18 bases between. The germline V gene has CDR1 LGHDT and CDR2 YNNKEL (reference sequence). The CDR3 is made up of 17 amino acids. The chain's CDR3 is CASSQGRGRGLNNEQFF. CDR3 sequence (DNA): TGTGCCAGCAGCCAAGGGCGGGGAAGGGGGCTGAACAATGAGCAGTTCTTC.